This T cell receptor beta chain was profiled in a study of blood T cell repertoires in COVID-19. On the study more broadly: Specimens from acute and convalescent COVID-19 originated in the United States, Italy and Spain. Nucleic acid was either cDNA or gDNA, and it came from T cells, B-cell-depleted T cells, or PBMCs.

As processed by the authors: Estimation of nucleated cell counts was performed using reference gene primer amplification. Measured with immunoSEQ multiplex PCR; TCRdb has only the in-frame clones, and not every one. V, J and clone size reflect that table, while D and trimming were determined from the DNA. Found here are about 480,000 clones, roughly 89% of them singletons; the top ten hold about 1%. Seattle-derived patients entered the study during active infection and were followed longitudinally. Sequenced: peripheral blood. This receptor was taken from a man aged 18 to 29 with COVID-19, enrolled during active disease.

The CDR3 nucleotides are TGTGCCAGCAGCCAAGACGGAGGCACACCCCTCCACTTT. Its translation: CASSQDGGTPLHF. The gene calls are TRBV3-1 (or the pseudogene TRBV3-2) and TRBJ1-6; the D is unclear. The CDR3 runs 13 residues. The ends were cut back, 0 bases at V and 11 bases at J, with 8 bases in the middle. The germline V gene has CDR1 LGHDT and CDR2 YNNKEL (reference sequence).